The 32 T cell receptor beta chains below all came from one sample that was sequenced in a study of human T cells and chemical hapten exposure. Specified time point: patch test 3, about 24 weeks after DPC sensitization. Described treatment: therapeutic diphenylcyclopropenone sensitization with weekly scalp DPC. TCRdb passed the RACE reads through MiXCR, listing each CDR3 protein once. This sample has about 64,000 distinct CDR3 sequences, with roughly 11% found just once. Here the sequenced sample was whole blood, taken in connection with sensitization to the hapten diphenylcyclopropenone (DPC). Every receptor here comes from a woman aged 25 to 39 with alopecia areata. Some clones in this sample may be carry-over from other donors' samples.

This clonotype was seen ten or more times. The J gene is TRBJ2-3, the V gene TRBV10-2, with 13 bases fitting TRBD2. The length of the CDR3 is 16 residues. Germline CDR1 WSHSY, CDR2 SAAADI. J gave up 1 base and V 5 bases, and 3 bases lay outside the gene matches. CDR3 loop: CASSFGTSGGTDTQYF. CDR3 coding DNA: TGCGCCAGCAGTTTCGGGACTAGCGGGGGCACAGATACGCAGTATTTT.

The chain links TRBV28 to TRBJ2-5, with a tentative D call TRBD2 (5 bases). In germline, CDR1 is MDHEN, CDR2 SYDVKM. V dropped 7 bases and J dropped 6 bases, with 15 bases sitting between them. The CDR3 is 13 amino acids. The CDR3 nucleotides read TGTGCCAGCACTCCTCTGAGGGCGCAGACCCAGTACTTC. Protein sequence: CASTPLRAQTQYF. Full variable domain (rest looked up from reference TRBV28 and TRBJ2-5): DVKVTQSSRYLVKRTGEKVFLECVQDMDHENMFWYRQDPGLGLRLIYFSYDVKMKEKGDIPEGYSVSREKKERFSLILESASTNQTSMYLCASTPLRAQTQYFGPGTRLLVL.

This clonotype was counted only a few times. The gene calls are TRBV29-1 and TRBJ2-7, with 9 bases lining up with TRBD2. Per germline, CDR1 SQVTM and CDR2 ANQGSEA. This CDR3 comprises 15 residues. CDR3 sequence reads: CSARFARSGSDEQYF. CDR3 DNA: TGCAGTGCTCGATTCGCTCGTAGCGGGAGTGATGAGCAGTACTTC.

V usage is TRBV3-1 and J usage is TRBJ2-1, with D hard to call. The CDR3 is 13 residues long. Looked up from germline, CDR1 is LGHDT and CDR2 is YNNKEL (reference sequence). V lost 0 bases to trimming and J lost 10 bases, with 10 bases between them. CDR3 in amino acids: CASSQENSNEQFF. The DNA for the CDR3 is TGTGCCAGCAGCCAAGAGAATAGCAACGAGCAGTTCTTC.

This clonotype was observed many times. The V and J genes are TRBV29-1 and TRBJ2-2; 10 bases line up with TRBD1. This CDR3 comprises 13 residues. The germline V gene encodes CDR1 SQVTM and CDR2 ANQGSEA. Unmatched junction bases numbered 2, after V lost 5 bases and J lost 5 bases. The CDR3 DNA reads TGCAGCGTTTGGACAGGGGGAACCGGGGAGCTGTTTTTT. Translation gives CSVWTGGTGELFF.

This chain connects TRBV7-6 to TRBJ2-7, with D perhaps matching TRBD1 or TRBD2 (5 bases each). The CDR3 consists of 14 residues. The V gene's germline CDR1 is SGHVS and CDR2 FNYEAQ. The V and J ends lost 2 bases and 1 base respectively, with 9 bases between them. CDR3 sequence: CASSLIEGSYEQYF. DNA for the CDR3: TGTGCCAGCAGCTTAATTGAGGGGTCCTACGAGCAGTACTTC.

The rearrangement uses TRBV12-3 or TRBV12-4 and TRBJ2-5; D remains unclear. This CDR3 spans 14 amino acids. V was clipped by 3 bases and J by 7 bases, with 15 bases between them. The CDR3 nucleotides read TGTGCCAGCAGTTTGGTCGAGCAGTCGCGGACCCAGTACTTC. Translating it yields CASSLVEQSRTQYF.

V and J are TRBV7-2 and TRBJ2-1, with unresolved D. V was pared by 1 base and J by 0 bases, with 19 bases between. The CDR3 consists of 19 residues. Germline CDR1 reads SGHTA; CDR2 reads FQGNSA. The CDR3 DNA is TGTACCAGCAGCTTAGTAGCCCAGTCCTACAAGAGCTCCTACAATGAGCAGTTCTTC. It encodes CTSSLVAQSYKSSYNEQFF. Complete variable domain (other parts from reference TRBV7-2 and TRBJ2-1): GAGVSQSPSNKVTEKGKDVELRCDPISGHTALYWYRQSLGQGLEFLIYFQGNSAPDKSGLPSDRFSAERTGGSVSTLTIQRTQQEDSAVYLCTSSLVAQSYKSSYNEQFFGPGTRLTVL.

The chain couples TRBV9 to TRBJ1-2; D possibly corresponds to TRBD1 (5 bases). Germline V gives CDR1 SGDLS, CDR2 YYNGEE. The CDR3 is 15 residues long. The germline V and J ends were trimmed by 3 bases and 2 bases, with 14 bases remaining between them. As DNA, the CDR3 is TGTGCCAGCAGCGCTACCCTCTCAGGGAACTATGGCTACACCTTC. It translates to CASSATLSGNYGYTF.

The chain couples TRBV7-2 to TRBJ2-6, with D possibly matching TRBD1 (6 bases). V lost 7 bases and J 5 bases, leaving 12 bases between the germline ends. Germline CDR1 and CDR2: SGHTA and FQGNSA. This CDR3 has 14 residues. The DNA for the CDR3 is TGTGCCAGCACCCCACAGGGTTGGGCCAACGTCCTGACTTTC. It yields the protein CASTPQGWANVLTF.

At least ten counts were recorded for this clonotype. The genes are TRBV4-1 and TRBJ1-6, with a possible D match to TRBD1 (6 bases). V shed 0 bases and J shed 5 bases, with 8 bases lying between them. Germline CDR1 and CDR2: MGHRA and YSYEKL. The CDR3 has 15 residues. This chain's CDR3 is CASSQEAGDNSPLHF. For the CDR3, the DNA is TGCGCCAGCAGCCAAGAGGCAGGGGATAATTCACCCCTCCACTTT.

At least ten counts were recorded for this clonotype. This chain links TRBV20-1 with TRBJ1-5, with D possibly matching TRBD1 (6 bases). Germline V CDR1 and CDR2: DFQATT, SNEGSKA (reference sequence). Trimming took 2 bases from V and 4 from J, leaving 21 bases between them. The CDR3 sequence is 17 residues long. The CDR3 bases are TGCAGTGCTAGATCCTTACAAGGGGGGCAATCAAATCAGCCCCAGCATTTT. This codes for CSARSLQGGQSNQPQHF.

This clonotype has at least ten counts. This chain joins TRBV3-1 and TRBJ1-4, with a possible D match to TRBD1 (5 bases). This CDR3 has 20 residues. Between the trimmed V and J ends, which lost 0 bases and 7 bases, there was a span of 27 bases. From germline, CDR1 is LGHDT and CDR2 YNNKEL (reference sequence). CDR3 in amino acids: CASSQDRTPPGGRTSEKLFF. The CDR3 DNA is TGTGCCAGCAGCCAAGATCGAACTCCACCGGGGGGGAGGACAAGTGAAAAACTGTTTTTT.

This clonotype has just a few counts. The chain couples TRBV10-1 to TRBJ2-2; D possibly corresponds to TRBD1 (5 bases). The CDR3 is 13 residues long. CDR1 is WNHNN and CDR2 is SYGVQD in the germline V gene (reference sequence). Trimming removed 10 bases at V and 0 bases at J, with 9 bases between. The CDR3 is CATQDANTGELFF. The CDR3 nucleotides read TGCGCCACACAGGACGCGAACACCGGGGAGCTGTTTTTT.

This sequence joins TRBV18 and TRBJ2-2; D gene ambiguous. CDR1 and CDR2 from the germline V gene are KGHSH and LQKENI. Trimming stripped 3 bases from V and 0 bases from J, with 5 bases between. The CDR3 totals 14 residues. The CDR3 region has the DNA TGTGCCAGCTCACCTCGATCGAACACCGGGGAGCTGTTTTTT. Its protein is CASSPRSNTGELFF.

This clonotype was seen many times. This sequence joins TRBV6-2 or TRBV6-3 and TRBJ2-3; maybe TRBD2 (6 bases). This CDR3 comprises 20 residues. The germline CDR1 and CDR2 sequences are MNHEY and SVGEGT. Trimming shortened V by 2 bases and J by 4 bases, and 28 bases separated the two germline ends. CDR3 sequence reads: CASSYSKGLNRSGLPDTQYF. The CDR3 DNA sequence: TGTGCCAGCAGTTACAGCAAGGGGCTAAACCGTAGCGGCCTGCCAGATACGCAGTATTTT.

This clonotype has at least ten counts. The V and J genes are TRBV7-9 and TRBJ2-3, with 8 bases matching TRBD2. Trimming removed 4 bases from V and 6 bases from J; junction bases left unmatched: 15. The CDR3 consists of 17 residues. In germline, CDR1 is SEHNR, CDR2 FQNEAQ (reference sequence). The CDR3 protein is CASSSVPLTSVADTQYF. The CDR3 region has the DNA TGTGCCAGCAGCTCCGTCCCCCTGACTAGCGTGGCGGATACGCAGTATTTT.

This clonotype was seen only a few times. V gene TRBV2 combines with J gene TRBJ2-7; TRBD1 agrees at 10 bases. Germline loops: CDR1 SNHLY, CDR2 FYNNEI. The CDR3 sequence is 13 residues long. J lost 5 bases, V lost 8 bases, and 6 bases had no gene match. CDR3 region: CASSAGQGNEQYF. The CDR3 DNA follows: TGTGCCAGCTCCGCGGGACAGGGGAACGAGCAGTACTTC.

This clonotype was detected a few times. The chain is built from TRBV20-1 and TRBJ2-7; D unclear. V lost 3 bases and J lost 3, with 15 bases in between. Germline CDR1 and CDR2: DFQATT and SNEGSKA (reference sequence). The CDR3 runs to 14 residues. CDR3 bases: TGCAGTGCTAGTATTAGCCTCAGCGACTACGAGCAGTACTTC. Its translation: CSASISLSDYEQYF.

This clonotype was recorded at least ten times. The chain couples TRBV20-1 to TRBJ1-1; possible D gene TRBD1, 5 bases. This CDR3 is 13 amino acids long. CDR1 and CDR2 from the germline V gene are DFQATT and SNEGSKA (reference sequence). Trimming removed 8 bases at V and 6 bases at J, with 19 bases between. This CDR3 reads CSMEGSAGPEAFF. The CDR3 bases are TGCAGTATGGAGGGGTCCGCGGGCCCTGAAGCTTTCTTT.

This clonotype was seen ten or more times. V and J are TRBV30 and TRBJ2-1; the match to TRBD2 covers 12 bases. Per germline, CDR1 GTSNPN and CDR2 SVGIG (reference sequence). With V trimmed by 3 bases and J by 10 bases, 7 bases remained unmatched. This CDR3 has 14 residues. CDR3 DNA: TGTGCCTGGAGACTAGCGGGAGGTATGGAAGAGCAGTTCTTC. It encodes CAWRLAGGMEEQFF.

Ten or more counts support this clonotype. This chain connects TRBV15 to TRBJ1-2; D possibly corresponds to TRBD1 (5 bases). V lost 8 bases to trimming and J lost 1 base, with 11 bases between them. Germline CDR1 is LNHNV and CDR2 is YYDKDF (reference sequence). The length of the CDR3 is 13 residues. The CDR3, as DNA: TGTGCCACCGCACAGGATTTTAACTATGGCTACACCTTC. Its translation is CATAQDFNYGYTF.

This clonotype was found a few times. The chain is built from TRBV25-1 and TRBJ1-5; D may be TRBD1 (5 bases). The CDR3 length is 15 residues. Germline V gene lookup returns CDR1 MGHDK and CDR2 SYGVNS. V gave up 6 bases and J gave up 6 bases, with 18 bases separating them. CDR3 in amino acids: CASSATGGFGQPQHF. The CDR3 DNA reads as TGTGCCAGCAGCGCCACAGGAGGGTTTGGTCAGCCCCAGCATTTT. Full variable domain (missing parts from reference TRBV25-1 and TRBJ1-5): EADIYQTPRYLVIGTGKKITLECSQTMGHDKMYWYQQDPGMELHLIHYSYGVNSTEKGDLSSESTVSRIRTEHFPLTLESARPSHTSQYLCASSATGGFGQPQHFGDGTRLSIL.

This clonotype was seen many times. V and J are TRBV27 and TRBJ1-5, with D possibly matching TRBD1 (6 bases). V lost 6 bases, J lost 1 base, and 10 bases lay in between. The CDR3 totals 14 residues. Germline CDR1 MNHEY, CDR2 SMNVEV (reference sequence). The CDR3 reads CASRTTGSNQPQHF. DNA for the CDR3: TGTGCCAGCAGGACTACAGGGAGCAATCAGCCCCAGCATTTT.

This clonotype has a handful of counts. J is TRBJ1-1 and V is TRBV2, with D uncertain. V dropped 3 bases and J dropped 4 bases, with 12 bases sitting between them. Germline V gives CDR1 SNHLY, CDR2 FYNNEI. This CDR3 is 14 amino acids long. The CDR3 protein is CASSDPQWSTEAFF. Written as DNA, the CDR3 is TGTGCCAGCAGTGATCCTCAATGGAGCACTGAAGCTTTCTTT.

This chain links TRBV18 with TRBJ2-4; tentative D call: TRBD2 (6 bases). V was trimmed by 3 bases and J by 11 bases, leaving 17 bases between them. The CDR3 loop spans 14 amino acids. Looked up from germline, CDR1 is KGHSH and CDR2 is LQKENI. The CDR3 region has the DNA TGTGCCAGCTCACCGCGGGATGGCGATATCCTTCAGTACTTC. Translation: CASSPRDGDILQYF.

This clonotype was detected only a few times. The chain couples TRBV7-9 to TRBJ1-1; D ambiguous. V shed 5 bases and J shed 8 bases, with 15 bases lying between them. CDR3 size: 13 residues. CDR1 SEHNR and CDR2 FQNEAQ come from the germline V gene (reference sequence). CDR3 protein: CASSAGGIPEAFF. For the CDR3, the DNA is TGTGCCAGCAGCGCCGGCGGCATTCCCGAAGCTTTCTTT.

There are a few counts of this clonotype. The chain's CDR3 is CASSRDLVQAINEQFF. The CDR3 nucleotides are TGTGCCAGCAGCCGAGATCTGGTCCAGGCGATCAATGAGCAGTTCTTC. The J gene is TRBJ2-1, the V gene TRBV11-2; no firm D call. Germline-derived CDR1 and CDR2 are SGHAT and FQNNGV. The CDR3 length is 16 residues. V was shortened by 5 bases and J by 6 bases, with 20 bases between the two germline ends.

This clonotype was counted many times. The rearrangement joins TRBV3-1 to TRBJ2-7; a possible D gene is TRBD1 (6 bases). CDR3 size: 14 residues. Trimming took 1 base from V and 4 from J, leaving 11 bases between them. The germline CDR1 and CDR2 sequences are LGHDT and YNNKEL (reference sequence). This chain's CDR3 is CASSQGTGWYEQYF. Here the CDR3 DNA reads TGTGCCAGCAGCCAAGGAACAGGGTGGTACGAGCAGTACTTC.

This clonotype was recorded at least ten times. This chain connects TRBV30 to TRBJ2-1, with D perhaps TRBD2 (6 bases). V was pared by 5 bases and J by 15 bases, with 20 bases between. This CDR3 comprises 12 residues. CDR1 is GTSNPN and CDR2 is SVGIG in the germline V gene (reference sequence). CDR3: CAWDSGGNTRFF. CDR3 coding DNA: TGTGCCTGGGACAGCGGAGGGAACACGCGGTTCTTC.

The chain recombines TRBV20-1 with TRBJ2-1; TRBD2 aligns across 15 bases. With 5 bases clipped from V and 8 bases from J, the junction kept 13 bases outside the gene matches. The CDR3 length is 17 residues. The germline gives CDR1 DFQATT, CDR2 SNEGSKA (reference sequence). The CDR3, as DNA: TGCAGTGCTGTCGACCCATGGACTAGCGGGGGGGCGCATGAGCAGTTCTTC. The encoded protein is CSAVDPWTSGGAHEQFF.

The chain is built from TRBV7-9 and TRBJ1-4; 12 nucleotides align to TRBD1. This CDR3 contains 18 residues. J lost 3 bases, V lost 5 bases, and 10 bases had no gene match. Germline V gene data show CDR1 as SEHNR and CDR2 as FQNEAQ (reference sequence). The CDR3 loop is CASSPYPGQGAPNEKLFF. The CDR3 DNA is TGTGCCAGCAGCCCCTATCCGGGACAGGGGGCGCCTAATGAAAAACTGTTTTTT.